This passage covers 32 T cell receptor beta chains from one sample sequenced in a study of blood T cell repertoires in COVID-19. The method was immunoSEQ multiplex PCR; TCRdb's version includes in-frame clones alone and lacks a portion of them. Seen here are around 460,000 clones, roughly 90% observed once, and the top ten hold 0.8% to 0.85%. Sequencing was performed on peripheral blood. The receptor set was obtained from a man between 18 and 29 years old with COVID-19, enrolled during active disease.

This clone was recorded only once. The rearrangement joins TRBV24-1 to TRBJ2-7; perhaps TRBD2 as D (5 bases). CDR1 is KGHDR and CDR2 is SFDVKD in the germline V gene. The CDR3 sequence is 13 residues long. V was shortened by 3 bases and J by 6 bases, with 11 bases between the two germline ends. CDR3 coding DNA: TGTGCCACCAGTGATCGGGGTATAAGCGAGCAGTACTTC. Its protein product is CATSDRGISEQYF.

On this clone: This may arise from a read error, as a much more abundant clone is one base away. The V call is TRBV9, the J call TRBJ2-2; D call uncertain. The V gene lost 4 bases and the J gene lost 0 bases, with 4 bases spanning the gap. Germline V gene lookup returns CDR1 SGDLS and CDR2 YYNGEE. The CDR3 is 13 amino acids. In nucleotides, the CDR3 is TGTGCCAGCAGCTTCGCGAACACCGGGGAGCTGTTTTTT. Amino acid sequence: CASSFANTGELFF.

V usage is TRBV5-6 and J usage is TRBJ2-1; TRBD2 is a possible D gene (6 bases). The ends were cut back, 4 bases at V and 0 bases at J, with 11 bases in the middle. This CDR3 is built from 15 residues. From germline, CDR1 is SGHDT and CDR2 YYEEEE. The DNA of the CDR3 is TGTGCCAGCAGCCTGGGACTTAGCTCCTACAATGAGCAGTTCTTC. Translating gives CASSLGLSSYNEQFF.

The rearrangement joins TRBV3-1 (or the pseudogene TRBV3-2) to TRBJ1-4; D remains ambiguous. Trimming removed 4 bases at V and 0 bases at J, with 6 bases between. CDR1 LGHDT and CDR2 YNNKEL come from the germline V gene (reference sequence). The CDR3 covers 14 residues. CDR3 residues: CASSRRATNEKLFF. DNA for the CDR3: TGTGCCAGCAGCCGGCGGGCAACTAATGAAAAACTGTTTTTT.

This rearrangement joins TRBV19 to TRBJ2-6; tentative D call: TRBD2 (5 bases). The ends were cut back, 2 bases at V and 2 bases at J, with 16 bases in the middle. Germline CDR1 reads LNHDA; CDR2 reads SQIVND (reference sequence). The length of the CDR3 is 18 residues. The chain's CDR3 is CASSISAGPSTGANVLTF. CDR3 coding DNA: TGTGCCAGTAGTATATCCGCGGGTCCTTCGACTGGGGCCAACGTCCTGACTTTC.

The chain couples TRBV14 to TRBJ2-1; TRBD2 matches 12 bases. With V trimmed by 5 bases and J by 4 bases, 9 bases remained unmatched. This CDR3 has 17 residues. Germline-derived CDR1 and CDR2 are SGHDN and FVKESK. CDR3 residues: CASSGSSGRAHYNEQFF. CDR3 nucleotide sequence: TGTGCCAGCAGCGGGTCTAGCGGGAGGGCCCATTACAATGAGCAGTTCTTC.

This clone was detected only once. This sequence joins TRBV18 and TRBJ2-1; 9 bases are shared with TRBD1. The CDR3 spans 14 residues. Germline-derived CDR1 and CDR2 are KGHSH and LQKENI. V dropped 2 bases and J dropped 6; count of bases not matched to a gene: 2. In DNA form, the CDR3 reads TGTGCCAGCTCACCAAAGACAGGGGGCAATGAGCAGTTCTTC. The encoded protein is CASSPKTGGNEQFF.

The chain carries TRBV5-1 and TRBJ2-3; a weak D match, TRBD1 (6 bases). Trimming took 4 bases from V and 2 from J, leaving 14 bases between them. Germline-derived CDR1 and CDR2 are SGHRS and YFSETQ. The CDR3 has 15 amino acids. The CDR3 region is CASSGRGVNTDTQYF. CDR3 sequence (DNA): TGCGCCAGCAGCGGCAGGGGAGTGAACACAGATACGCAGTATTTT.

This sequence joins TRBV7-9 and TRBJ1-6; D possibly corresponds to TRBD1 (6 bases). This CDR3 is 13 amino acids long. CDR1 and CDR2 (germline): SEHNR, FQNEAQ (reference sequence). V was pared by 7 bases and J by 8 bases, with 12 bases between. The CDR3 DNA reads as TGTGCCAGCAACCCGGGACAATATTCACCCCTCCACTTT. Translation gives CASNPGQYSPLHF.

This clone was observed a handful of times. CDR3 residues: CASSLETASGGIGRGETQYF. The CDR3 coding sequence is TGCGCCAGCAGCTTGGAGACGGCTAGCGGGGGGATCGGTAGGGGAGAGACCCAGTACTTC. V is TRBV5-1 and J is TRBJ2-5; the match to TRBD2 covers 11 bases. The CDR3 spans 20 residues. The germline CDR1 and CDR2 sequences are SGHRS and YFSETQ. V was clipped by 0 bases and J by 4 bases; unmatched bases: 17.

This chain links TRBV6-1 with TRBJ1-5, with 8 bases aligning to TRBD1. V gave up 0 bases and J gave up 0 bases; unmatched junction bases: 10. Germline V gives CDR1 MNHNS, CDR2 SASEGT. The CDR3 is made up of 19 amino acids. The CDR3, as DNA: TGTGCCAGCAGTGAAGCCAGAGGACAGGGAGGTTATAGCAATCAGCCCCAGCATTTT. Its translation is CASSEARGQGGYSNQPQHF.

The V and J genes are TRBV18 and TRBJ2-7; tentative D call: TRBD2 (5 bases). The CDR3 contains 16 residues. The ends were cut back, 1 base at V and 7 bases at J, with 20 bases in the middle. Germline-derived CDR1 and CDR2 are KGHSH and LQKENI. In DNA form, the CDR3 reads TGTGCCAGCTCACCACAGGCGGCGGGTCGTCCGGATGAGCAGTACTTC. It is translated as CASSPQAAGRPDEQYF.

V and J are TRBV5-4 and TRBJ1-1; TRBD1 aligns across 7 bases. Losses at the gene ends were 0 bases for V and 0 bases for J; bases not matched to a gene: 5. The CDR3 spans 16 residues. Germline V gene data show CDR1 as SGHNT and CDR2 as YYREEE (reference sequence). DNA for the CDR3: TGTGCCAGCAGCTTGGATGGTGGGACAGTGAACACTGAAGCTTTCTTT. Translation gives CASSLDGGTVNTEAFF.

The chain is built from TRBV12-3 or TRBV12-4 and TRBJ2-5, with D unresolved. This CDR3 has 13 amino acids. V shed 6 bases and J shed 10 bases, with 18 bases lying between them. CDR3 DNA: TGTGCCAGCAGCCAAAGTGCTCCAGATGACCAGTACTTC. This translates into CASSQSAPDDQYF.

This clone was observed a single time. The CDR3 nucleotides are TGTGCCAGCAGCCAAGATCCCCGGGACAACTACGAGCAGTACTTC. Translating it yields CASSQDPRDNYEQYF. The chain links TRBV14 to TRBJ2-7; TRBD1 is a possible D gene (6 bases). Germline lookup yields CDR1 SGHDN and CDR2 FVKESK. The CDR3 has 15 amino acids. The V gene lost 0 bases and the J gene lost 3 bases, with 12 bases spanning the gap.

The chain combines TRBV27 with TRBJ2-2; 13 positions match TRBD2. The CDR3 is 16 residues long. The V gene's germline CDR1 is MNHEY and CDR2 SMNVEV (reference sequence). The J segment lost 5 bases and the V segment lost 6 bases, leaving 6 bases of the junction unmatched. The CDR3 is CASRGLAGRNTGELFF. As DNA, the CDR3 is TGTGCCAGCAGGGGACTAGCGGGGAGGAATACCGGGGAGCTGTTTTTT.

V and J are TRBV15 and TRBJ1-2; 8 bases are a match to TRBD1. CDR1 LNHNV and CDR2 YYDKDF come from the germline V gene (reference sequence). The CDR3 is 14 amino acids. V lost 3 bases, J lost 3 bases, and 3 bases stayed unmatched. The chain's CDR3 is CATSREQGDYGYTF. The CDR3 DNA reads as TGTGCCACCAGCAGGGAACAGGGGGACTATGGCTACACCTTC.

The CDR3 loop reads CASSLDRGRDTQYF. The CDR3 DNA sequence: TGTGCCAGCAGCCTTGACAGGGGGAGAGATACGCAGTATTTT. J is TRBJ2-3 and V is TRBV6-5; TRBD1 aligns across 9 bases. This CDR3 has 14 amino acids. V was pared by 6 bases and J by 5 bases, with 6 bases of the junction left unmatched. CDR1 and CDR2 from the germline V gene are MNHEY and SVGAGI.

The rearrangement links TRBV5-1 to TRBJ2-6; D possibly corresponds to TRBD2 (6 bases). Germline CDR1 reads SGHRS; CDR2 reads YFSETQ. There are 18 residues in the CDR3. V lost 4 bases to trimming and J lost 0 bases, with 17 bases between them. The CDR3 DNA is TGCGCCAGCAGCGTGCGCCCAGCGGGTTCCTCTGGGGCCAACGTCCTGACTTTC. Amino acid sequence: CASSVRPAGSSGANVLTF.

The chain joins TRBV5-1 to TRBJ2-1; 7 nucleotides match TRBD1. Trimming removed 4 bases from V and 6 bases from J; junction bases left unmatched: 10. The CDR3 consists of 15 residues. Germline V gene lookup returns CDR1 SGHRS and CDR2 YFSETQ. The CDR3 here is CASSDPTGVGNEQFF. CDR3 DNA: TGCGCCAGCAGCGATCCTACAGGGGTCGGCAATGAGCAGTTCTTC.

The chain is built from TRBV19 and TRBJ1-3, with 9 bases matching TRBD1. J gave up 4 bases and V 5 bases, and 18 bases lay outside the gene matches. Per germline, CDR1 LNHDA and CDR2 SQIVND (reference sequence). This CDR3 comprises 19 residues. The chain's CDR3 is CASSSTPGQGSLRGNTIYF. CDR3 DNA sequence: TGTGCCAGTAGTTCCACCCCGGGACAGGGAAGTCTTCGGGGAAACACCATATATTTT.

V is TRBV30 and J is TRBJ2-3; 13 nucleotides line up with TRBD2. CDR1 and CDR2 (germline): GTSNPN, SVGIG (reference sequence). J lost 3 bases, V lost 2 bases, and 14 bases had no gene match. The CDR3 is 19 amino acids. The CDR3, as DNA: TGTGCCTGGAGTCCGTCCAAACTAGCGGGAGGGCCGAGGACAGATACGCAGTATTTT. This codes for CAWSPSKLAGGPRTDTQYF.

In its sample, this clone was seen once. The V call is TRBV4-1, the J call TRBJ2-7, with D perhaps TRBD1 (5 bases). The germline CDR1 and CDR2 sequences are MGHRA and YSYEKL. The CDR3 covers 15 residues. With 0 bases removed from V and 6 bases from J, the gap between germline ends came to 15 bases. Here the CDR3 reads CASSQDGQGSPEQYF. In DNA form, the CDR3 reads TGCGCCAGCAGCCAAGATGGGCAGGGCAGTCCCGAGCAGTACTTC.

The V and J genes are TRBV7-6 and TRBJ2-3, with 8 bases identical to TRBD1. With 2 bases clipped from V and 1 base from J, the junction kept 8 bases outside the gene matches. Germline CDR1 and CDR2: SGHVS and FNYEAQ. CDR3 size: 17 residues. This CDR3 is CASSLLFETGGTDTQYF. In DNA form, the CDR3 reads TGTGCCAGCAGCTTACTTTTCGAGACAGGGGGCACAGATACGCAGTATTTT.

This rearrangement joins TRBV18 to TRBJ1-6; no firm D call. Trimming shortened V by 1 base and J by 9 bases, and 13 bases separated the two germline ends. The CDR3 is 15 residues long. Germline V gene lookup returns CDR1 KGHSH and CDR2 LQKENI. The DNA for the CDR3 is TGTGCCAGCTCACCACGGGAAACGGGAAGTTCACCCCTCCACTTT. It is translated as CASSPRETGSSPLHF.

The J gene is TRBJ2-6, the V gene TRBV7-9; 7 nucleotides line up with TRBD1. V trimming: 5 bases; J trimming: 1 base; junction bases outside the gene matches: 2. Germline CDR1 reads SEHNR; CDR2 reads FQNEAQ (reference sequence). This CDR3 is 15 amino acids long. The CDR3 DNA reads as TGTGCCAGCAGCCCGACAGGGTCTGGGGCCAACGTCCTGACTTTC. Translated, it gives CASSPTGSGANVLTF.

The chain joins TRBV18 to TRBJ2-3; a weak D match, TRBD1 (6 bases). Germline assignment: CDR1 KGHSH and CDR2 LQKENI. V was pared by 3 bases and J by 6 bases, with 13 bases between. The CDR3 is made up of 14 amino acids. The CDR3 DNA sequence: TGTGCCAGCTCACCTTCCCAGGGGCCGGATACGCAGTATTTT. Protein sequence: CASSPSQGPDTQYF. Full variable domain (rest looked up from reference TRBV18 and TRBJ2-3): NAGVMQNPRHLVRRRGQEARLRCSPMKGHSHVYWYRQLPEEGLKFMVYLQKENIIDESGMPKERFSAEFPKEGPSILRIQQVVRGDSAAYFCASSPSQGPDTQYFGPGTRLTVL.

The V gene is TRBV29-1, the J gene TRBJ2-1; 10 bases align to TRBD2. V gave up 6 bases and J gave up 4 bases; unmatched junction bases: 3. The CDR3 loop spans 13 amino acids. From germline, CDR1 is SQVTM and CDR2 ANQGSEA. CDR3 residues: CSVPLAGYNEQFF. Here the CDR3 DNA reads TGCAGCGTCCCACTAGCGGGGTACAATGAGCAGTTCTTC.

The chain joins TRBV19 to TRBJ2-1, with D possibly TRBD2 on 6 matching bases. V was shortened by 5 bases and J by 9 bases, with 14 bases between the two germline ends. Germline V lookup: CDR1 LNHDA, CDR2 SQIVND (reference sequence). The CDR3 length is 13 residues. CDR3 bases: TGTGCCAGTAGTGGGGACTCCTCACTTGAGCAGTTCTTC. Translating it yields CASSGDSSLEQFF. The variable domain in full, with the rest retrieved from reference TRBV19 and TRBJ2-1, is DGGITQSPKYLFRKEGQNVTLSCEQNLNHDAMYWYRQDPGQGLRLIYYSQIVNDFQKGDIAEGYSVSREKKESFPLTVTSAQKNPTAFYLCASSGDSSLEQFFGPGTRLTVL.

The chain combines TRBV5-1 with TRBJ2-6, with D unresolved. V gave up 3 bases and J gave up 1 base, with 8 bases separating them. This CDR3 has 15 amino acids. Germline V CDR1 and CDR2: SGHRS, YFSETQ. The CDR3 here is CASSSQNSGANVLTF. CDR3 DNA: TGCGCCAGCAGCTCACAGAATTCTGGGGCCAACGTCCTGACTTTC.

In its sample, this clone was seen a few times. The CDR3 reads CASSWSGTDTQYF. For the CDR3, the DNA is TGTGCCAGCAGTTGGTCGGGGACAGATACGCAGTATTTT. This chain connects TRBV6-2 or TRBV6-3 to TRBJ2-3, with a weak D call TRBD2 (5 bases). Deletions cut 4 bases from V and 3 bases from J, with 8 bases between. This CDR3 is 13 amino acids long. Germline CDR1 MNHEY, CDR2 SVGEGT.

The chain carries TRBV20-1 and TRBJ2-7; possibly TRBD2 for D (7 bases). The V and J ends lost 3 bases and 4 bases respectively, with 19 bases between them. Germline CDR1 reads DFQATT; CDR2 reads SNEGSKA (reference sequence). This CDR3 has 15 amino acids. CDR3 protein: CSASVPGGVRYEQYF. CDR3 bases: TGCAGTGCTAGTGTCCCGGGGGGCGTTAGATACGAGCAGTACTTC.